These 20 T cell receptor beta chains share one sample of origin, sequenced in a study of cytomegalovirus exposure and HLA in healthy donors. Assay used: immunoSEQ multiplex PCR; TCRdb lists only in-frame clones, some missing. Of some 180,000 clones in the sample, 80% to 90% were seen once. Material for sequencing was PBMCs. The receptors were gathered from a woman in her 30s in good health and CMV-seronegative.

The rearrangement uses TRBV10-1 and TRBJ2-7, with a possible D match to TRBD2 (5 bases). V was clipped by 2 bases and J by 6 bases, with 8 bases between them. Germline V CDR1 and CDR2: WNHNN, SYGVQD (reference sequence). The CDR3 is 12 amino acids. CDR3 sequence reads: CASSEGLGEQYF. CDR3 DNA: TGCGCCAGCAGTGAGGGACTGGGCGAGCAGTACTTC.

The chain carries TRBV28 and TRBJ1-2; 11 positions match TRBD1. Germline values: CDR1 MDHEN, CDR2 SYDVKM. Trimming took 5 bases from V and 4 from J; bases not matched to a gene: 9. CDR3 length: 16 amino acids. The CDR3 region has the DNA TGTGCCAGCAGTCCCTCCGGGACAGGGGGGAGCTATGGCTACACCTTC. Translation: CASSPSGTGGSYGYTF.

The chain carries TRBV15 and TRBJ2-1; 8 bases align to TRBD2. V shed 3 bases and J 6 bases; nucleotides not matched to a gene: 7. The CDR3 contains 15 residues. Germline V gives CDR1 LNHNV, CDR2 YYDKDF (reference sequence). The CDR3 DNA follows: TGTGCCACCAGCAGCGGGGGGGTTGAAAGCAATGAGCAGTTCTTC. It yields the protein CATSSGGVESNEQFF.

The CDR3: CSASDTQYF. The DNA of the CDR3 is TGCAGTGCTAGTGATACGCAGTATTTT. V gene TRBV29-1 combines with J gene TRBJ2-3; D remains ambiguous. Germline V gene data show CDR1 as SQVTM and CDR2 as ANQGSEA. The CDR3 is 9 residues long.

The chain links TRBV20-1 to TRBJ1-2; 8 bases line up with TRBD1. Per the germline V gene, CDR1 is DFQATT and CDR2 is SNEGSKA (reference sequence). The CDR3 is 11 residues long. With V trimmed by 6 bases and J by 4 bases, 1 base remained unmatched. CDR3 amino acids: CSAQGAYGYTF. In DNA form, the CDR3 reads TGCAGTGCCCAGGGGGCCTATGGCTACACCTTC.

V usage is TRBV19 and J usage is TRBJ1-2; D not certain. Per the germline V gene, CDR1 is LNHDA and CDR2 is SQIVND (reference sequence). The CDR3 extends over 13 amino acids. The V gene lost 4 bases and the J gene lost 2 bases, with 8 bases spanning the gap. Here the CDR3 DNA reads TGTGCCAGTAGTACCGGGTCCAACTATGGCTACACCTTC. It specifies CASSTGSNYGYTF.

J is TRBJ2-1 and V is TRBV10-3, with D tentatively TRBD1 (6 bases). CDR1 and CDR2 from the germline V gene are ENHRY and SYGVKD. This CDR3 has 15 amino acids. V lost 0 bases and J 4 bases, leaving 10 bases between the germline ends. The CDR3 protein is CAISESGAKYNEQFF. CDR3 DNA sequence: TGTGCCATCAGTGAGTCGGGGGCAAAATACAATGAGCAGTTCTTC.

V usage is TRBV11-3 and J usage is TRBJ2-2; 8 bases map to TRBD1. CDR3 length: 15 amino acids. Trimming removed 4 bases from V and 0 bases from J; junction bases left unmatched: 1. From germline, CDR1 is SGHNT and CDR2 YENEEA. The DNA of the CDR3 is TGTGCCAGCAGCTCAGGGGGCCCGAACACCGGGGAGCTGTTTTTT. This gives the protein CASSSGGPNTGELFF.

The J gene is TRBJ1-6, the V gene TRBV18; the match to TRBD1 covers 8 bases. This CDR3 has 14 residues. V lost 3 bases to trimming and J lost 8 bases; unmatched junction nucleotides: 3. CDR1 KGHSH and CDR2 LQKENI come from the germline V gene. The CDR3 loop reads CASSPDRGDSPLHF. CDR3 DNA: TGTGCCAGCTCACCCGACAGGGGTGATTCACCCCTCCACTTT.

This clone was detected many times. The CDR3 region is CASSVQQEGERQFF. For the CDR3, the DNA is TGCGCCAGCAGCGTACAGCAGGAAGGGGAAAGGCAGTTCTTC. The chain carries TRBV4-1 and TRBJ2-1; D might be TRBD1 (5 bases). Trimming removed 5 bases from V and 12 bases from J, with 20 bases in between. Germline V gene data show CDR1 as MGHRA and CDR2 as YSYEKL. The CDR3 loop spans 14 amino acids.

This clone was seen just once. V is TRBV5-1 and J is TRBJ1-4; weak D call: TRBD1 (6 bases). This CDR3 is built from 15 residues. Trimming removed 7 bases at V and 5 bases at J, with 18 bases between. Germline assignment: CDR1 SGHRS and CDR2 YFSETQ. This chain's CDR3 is CASAQGRGGNEKLFF. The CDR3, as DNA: TGCGCCAGCGCACAGGGAAGAGGGGGAAATGAAAAACTGTTTTTT.

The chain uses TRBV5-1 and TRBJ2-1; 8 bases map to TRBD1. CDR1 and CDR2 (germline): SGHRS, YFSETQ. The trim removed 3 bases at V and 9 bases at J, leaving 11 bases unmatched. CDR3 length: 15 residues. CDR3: CASSSGQGSISEQFF. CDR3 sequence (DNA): TGCGCCAGCAGCTCCGGACAGGGTAGTATTAGTGAGCAGTTCTTC. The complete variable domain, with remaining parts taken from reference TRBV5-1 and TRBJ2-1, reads KAGVTQTPRYLIKTRGQQVTLSCSPISGHRSVSWYQQTPGQGLQFLFEYFSETQRNKGNFPGRFSGRQFSNSRSEMNVSTLELGDSALYLCASSSGQGSISEQFFGPGTRLTVL.

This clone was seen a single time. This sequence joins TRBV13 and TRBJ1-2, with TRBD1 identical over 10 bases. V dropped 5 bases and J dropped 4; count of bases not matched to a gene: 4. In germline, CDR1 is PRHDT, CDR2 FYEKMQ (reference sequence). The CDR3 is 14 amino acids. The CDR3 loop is CASSRTGGPYGYTF. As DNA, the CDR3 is TGTGCCAGCAGCAGGACAGGGGGACCCTATGGCTACACCTTC.

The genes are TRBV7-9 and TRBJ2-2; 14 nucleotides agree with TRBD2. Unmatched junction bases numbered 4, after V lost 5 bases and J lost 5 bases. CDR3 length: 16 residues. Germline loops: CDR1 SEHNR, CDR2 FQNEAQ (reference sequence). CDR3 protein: CASSQGLAGETGELFF. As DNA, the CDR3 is TGTGCCAGCAGCCAGGGACTAGCGGGAGAAACCGGGGAGCTGTTTTTT. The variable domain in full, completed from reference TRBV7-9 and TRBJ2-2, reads DTGVSQNPRHKITKRGQNVTFRCDPISEHNRLYWYRQTLGQGPEFLTYFQNEAQLEKSRLLSDRFSAERPKGSFSTLEIQRTEQGDSAMYLCASSQGLAGETGELFFGEGSRLTVL.

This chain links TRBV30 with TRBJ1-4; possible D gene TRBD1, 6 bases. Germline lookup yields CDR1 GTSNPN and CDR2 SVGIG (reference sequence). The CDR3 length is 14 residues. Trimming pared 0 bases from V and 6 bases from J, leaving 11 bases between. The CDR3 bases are TGTGCCTGGAGTGTATCAGGGGCAGATGAAAAACTGTTTTTT. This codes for CAWSVSGADEKLFF. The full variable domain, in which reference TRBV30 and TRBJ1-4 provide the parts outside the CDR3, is SQTIHQWPATLVQPVGSPLSLECTVEGTSNPNLYWYRQAAGRGLQLLFYSVGIGQISSEVPQNLSASRPQDRQFILSSKKLLLSDSGFYLCAWSVSGADEKLFFGSGTQLSVL.

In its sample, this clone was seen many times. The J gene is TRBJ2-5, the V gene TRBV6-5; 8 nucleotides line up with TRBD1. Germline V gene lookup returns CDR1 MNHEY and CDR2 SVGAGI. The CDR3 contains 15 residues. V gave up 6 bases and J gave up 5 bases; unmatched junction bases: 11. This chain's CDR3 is CASSDGQGSAETQYF. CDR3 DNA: TGTGCCAGCAGCGACGGACAGGGTAGCGCGGAGACCCAGTACTTC.

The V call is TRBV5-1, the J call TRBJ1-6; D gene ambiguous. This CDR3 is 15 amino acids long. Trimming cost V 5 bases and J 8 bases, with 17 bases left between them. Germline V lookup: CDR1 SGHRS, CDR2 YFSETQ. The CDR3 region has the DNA TGCGCCAGCAGTGTTGACGGAGGTTTGGATTCACCCCTCCACTTT. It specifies CASSVDGGLDSPLHF.

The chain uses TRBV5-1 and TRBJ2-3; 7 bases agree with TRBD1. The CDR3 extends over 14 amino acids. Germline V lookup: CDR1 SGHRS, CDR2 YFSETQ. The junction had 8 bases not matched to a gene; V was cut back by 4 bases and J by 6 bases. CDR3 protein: CASSRQDRTDTQYF. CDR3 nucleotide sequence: TGCGCCAGCAGCCGTCAGGACAGGACTGATACGCAGTATTTT.

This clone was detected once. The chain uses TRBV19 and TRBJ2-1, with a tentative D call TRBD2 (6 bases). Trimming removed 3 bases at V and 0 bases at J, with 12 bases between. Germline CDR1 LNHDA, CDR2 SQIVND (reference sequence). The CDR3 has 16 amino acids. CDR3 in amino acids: CASSIGGWSSYNEQFF. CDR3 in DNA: TGTGCCAGTAGTATCGGGGGATGGAGCTCCTACAATGAGCAGTTCTTC.

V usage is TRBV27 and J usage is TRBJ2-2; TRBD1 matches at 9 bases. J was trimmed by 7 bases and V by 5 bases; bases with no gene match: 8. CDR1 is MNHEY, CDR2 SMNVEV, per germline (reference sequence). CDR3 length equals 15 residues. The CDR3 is CASSPRQGENGELFF. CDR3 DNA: TGTGCCAGCAGTCCGAGACAGGGGGAGAACGGGGAGCTGTTTTTT.